This TCR beta chain originates from a study of identical twins. This clonotype was picked up a small number of times. TCRdb reprocessed the 5' RACE reads via MiXCR and lists one record per CDR3 protein. The repertoire holds 400,000 to 550,000 distinct CDR3 sequences, with 24% as singletons. V was shortened by 6 bases and J by 8 bases, with 10 bases between the two germline ends. The CDR3 is made up of 11 amino acids. This same sample was also taken into another study, of T cells expressing NK-cell markers. That paper states: What restricted sorting to alpha-beta TCR T cells in several experiments was an anti-gamma-delta TCR antibody. The CD3+CD56-NKG2C+ fraction of a handful of donors was likewise dominated by these clonotypes.

Sequenced sample: CD4+ T cells sorted from blood. The receptor was isolated from a woman between 18 and 29 years old in good health. The chain combines TRBV12-3 or TRBV12-4 with TRBJ1-1; the D gene is possibly TRBD1 (5 bases). DNA for the CDR3: TGTGCCAGCAGGGCGACAGAGGAAGCTTTCTTT. It codes for CASRATEEAFF.